The 28 T cell receptor beta chains presented below share a single source sample, sequenced in a study of early T cells in non-severe SARS-CoV-2 infection. A single record per CDR3 protein comes from TCRdb applying MiXCR to the 5' RACE reads. The sample shows over 80,000 distinct CDR3 sequences, more than 13% of them seen only once. Sequencing was carried out using whole blood. These TCRs come from an adult who was a healthcare worker with PCR-confirmed SARS-CoV-2 infection or an uninfected control (not recorded which).

This sequence joins TRBV28 and TRBJ1-1, with 8 bases aligning to TRBD1. The CDR3 length is 13 residues. Germline assignment: CDR1 MDHEN and CDR2 SYDVKM. After removal of 6 bases from V and 1 base from J, the junction contained 1 base not matched to a gene. The CDR3 is CASRGQGNTEAFF. The CDR3 region has the DNA TGTGCCAGCAGAGGACAGGGGAACACTGAAGCTTTCTTT.

This clonotype showed up many times. The chain links TRBV5-6 to TRBJ2-2, with 7 bases that match TRBD1. Per germline, CDR1 SGHDT and CDR2 YYEEEE. This CDR3 is 17 amino acids long. V shed 5 bases and J 7 bases; nucleotides not matched to a gene: 17. This CDR3 is CASSFFLTGTEDGELFF. CDR3 bases: TGTGCCAGCAGTTTCTTCCTGACAGGGACGGAGGACGGGGAGCTGTTTTTT.

This clonotype was seen a few times. The V gene is TRBV6-6, the J gene TRBJ1-1; D call uncertain. The CDR3 runs 13 residues. CDR1 MNHNY and CDR2 SVGAGI come from the germline V gene (reference sequence). Trimming left V 8 bases short and J 0 bases short, with 10 bases between. The CDR3 region has the DNA TGTGCCAGCTTGGGAGGGCTGAACACTGAAGCTTTCTTT. Translation gives CASLGGLNTEAFF.

The chain combines TRBV5-1 with TRBJ2-5, with 8 nucleotides matching TRBD1. The germline CDR1 and CDR2 sequences are SGHRS and YFSETQ. CDR3 length equals 17 residues. V was clipped by 0 bases and J by 4 bases; unmatched bases: 11. The CDR3 coding sequence is TGCGCCAGCAGCTTGGCCAAGGACAGGGTAGGGTCAGAGACCCAGTACTTC. As protein: CASSLAKDRVGSETQYF.

This clonotype has a count of ten or more. The chain has TRBV19 and TRBJ1-5, with 8 bases identical to TRBD1. The J segment lost 3 bases and the V segment lost 4 bases, leaving 5 bases of the junction unmatched. The CDR3 runs 15 residues. The germline gives CDR1 LNHDA, CDR2 SQIVND (reference sequence). The CDR3 protein is CASSTQTGANQPQHF. The CDR3 DNA reads TGTGCCAGTAGTACCCAGACAGGGGCCAATCAGCCCCAGCATTTT.

The gene calls are TRBV7-9 and TRBJ1-2, with 9 bases matching TRBD1. Germline V gene sequence: CDR1 SEHNR, CDR2 FQNEAQ (reference sequence). The ends lost 7 bases at V and 5 bases at J; junction bases unmatched: 11. This CDR3 is built from 15 residues. The CDR3 DNA follows: TGTGCCAGCATTGCGGGGGACAGGGAAGTATATGGCTACACCTTC. Its protein is CASIAGDREVYGYTF.

This clonotype was seen more than once but under ten times. The gene calls are TRBV3-1 and TRBJ2-6; possibly TRBD2 for D (5 bases). This CDR3 is built from 15 residues. Germline-derived CDR1 and CDR2 are LGHDT and YNNKEL (reference sequence). Trimming left V 1 base short and J 1 base short, with 5 bases between. In DNA form, the CDR3 reads TGTGCCAGCAGCCAAGGAGGGTCTGGGGCCAACGTCCTGACTTTC. It specifies CASSQGGSGANVLTF.

This clonotype was counted only a few times. The chain carries TRBV2 and TRBJ2-2, with D unresolved. Germline values: CDR1 SNHLY, CDR2 FYNNEI. The CDR3 is made up of 14 amino acids. V shed 7 bases and J shed 6 bases, with 15 bases lying between them. The CDR3 bases are TGTGCCAGCACAACGGACCGAATAGCCGGGGAGCTGTTTTTT. Encoded protein: CASTTDRIAGELFF.

The rearrangement links TRBV28 to TRBJ2-2, with D unresolved. Germline V gene sequence: CDR1 MDHEN, CDR2 SYDVKM. Trimming took 5 bases from V and 0 from J, leaving 7 bases between them. The CDR3 length is 14 residues. CDR3 protein: CASSPPPNTGELFF. CDR3 nucleotides: TGTGCCAGCAGTCCCCCCCCGAACACCGGGGAGCTGTTTTTT.

In this sample, this clonotype turned up a few times. The chain couples TRBV29-1 to TRBJ2-1; 7 bases line up with TRBD1. CDR1 is SQVTM, CDR2 ANQGSEA, per germline. V lost 4 bases to trimming and J lost 12 bases; unmatched junction nucleotides: 15. The CDR3 covers 14 residues. The CDR3 nucleotides read TGCAGCGTTGGTTCAACCGGGACAGCCAAACTGCAGTTCTTC. Its translation is CSVGSTGTAKLQFF.

This clonotype was observed a handful of times. The rearrangement uses TRBV4-3 and TRBJ1-2; maybe TRBD1 (6 bases). CDR1 is LGHNA, CDR2 YSLEER, per germline. The CDR3 has 18 residues. V dropped 0 bases and J dropped 1 base, with 18 bases sitting between them. The CDR3 spells CASSQDGDSGVVNYGYTF. In DNA form, the CDR3 reads TGCGCCAGCAGCCAAGATGGAGACTCAGGGGTCGTTAACTATGGCTACACCTTC.

The chain is built from TRBV6-1 and TRBJ2-7; 9 bases fit TRBD1. The ends lost 2 bases at V and 2 bases at J; junction bases unmatched: 7. The CDR3 consists of 16 residues. The germline V gene has CDR1 MNHNS and CDR2 SASEGT. The CDR3 DNA reads TGTGCCAGCAGTGAAAGAGGGGGACAGGGTCCCTACGAGCAGTACTTC. Translation gives CASSERGGQGPYEQYF.

This rearrangement joins TRBV6-6 to TRBJ1-5; perhaps TRBD1 as D (5 bases). V dropped 6 bases and J dropped 2 bases, with 14 bases sitting between them. CDR1 is MNHNY, CDR2 SVGAGI, per germline (reference sequence). The CDR3 contains 15 residues. The CDR3: CASSMGRDGNQPQHF. The CDR3 DNA reads TGTGCCAGCAGCATGGGCAGGGACGGCAATCAGCCCCAGCATTTT.

Ten or more counts support this clonotype. This chain links TRBV12-3 or TRBV12-4 with TRBJ1-6; D perhaps matches TRBD1 (5 bases). The CDR3 is 14 residues long. V lost 8 bases, J lost 2 bases, and 10 bases lay in between. CDR3 in amino acids: CASWGGPYNSPLHF. In DNA, the CDR3 is TGTGCCAGCTGGGGGGGTCCCTATAATTCACCCCTCCACTTT.

This clonotype came up many times. The chain combines TRBV11-1 with TRBJ1-6; D unresolved. The CDR3 is 15 amino acids. V was trimmed by 4 bases and J by 6 bases, leaving 13 bases between them. Germline CDR1 is SGHAT and CDR2 is FQDESV (reference sequence). CDR3 nucleotide sequence: TGTGCCAGCAGCTCCACGGGTATGGCTAATTCACCCCTCCACTTT. This sequence encodes CASSSTGMANSPLHF.

The CDR3 sequence: CASSLSKNYEQYF. In nucleotides, the CDR3 is TGTGCCAGCAGCTTATCGAAGAACTACGAGCAGTACTTC. The gene calls are TRBV7-2 and TRBJ2-7; D is unclear. V was trimmed by 2 bases and J by 3 bases, leaving 8 bases between them. Germline loops: CDR1 SGHTA, CDR2 FQGNSA. The CDR3 loop spans 13 amino acids.

This clonotype was seen a handful of times. This sequence joins TRBV27 and TRBJ2-7; 7 nucleotides align to TRBD1. Per germline, CDR1 MNHEY and CDR2 SMNVEV (reference sequence). There are 14 residues in the CDR3. V trimming: 8 bases; J trimming: 3 bases; junction bases outside the gene matches: 10. The CDR3 bases are TGTGCCAGCCACAGACAGGGATTAGACTACGAGCAGTACTTC. Translated: CASHRQGLDYEQYF.

This rearrangement joins TRBV20-1 to TRBJ1-5, with 8 bases identical to TRBD1. The CDR3 runs 14 residues. With 5 bases clipped from V and 1 base from J, the junction kept 4 bases outside the gene matches. In germline, CDR1 is DFQATT, CDR2 SNEGSKA (reference sequence). CDR3 amino acids: CSASGGGSNQPQHF. CDR3 bases: TGCAGTGCTTCAGGGGGCGGCAGCAATCAGCCCCAGCATTTT.

In this sample, this clonotype turned up many times. The chain uses TRBV30 and TRBJ1-1; D is ambiguous. The CDR3 length is 12 residues. The germline V gene encodes CDR1 GTSNPN and CDR2 SVGIG (reference sequence). V lost 2 bases, J lost 2 bases, and 6 bases lay in between. The CDR3, as DNA: TGTGCCTGGAGTCCGAGAAACACTGAAGCTTTCTTT. Translating gives CAWSPRNTEAFF.

This clonotype has more than one count but fewer than ten. The chain couples TRBV4-3 to TRBJ2-7, with 12 bases aligning to TRBD2. In germline, CDR1 is LGHNA, CDR2 YSLEER. This CDR3 is 15 amino acids long. V gave up 1 base and J gave up 6 bases; unmatched junction bases: 4. CDR3 in amino acids: CASSQGLAGASEQYF. CDR3 in DNA: TGCGCCAGCAGCCAAGGACTAGCGGGGGCTTCCGAGCAGTACTTC.

This clonotype was found many times. This sequence joins TRBV27 and TRBJ1-5; a possible D gene is TRBD1 (5 bases). Per the germline V gene, CDR1 is MNHEY and CDR2 is SMNVEV (reference sequence). The length of the CDR3 is 13 residues. Trimming stripped 3 bases from V and 4 bases from J, with 7 bases between. The CDR3 sequence is CASSLWGNQPQHF. CDR3 coding DNA: TGTGCCAGCAGTTTGTGGGGGAATCAGCCCCAGCATTTT.

This chain's CDR3 is CASSGLTGGYTDTQYF. CDR3 coding DNA: TGTGCCAGCAGTGGGTTGACGGGGGGGTACACAGATACGCAGTATTTT. V is TRBV6-1 and J is TRBJ2-3; TRBD2 matches at 8 bases. The CDR3 totals 16 residues. The germline V gene encodes CDR1 MNHNS and CDR2 SASEGT. V lost 4 bases to trimming and J lost 2 bases; unmatched junction nucleotides: 8.

CDR3 nucleotides: TGTGCCAGCAGCCTCGGACTAGCGGGGTACCAAGAGACCCAGTACTTC. Translating it yields CASSLGLAGYQETQYF. This sequence joins TRBV3-1 and TRBJ2-5; 12 bases line up with TRBD2. CDR1 LGHDT and CDR2 YNNKEL come from the germline V gene (reference sequence). CDR3 size: 16 residues. With V trimmed by 4 bases and J by 0 bases, 3 bases remained unmatched.

This clonotype was detected only a few times. The chain links TRBV12-3 or TRBV12-4 to TRBJ2-5; D gene uncertain. Trimming left V 3 bases short and J 2 bases short, with 10 bases between. This CDR3 comprises 14 residues. The CDR3 DNA reads TGTGCCAGCAGTTTGAACCCTCCTCAAGAGACCCAGTACTTC. Translation gives CASSLNPPQETQYF.

The rearrangement uses TRBV7-2 and TRBJ2-3, with 11 bases lining up with TRBD2. The CDR3 is 16 amino acids. With 2 bases clipped from V and 3 bases from J, the junction kept 4 bases outside the gene matches. Germline V gene sequence: CDR1 SGHTA, CDR2 FQGNSA. The CDR3 here is CASSLYASGGTDTQYF. As DNA, the CDR3 is TGTGCCAGCAGCTTATACGCTAGCGGGGGGACAGATACGCAGTATTTT.

This clonotype was counted only a few times. The chain uses TRBV28 and TRBJ1-2, with TRBD1 identical over 7 bases. V dropped 10 bases and J dropped 2; count of bases not matched to a gene: 10. The CDR3 is 14 amino acids. CDR1 is MDHEN, CDR2 SYDVKM, per germline. This CDR3 reads CATWRRGQNYGYTF. CDR3 sequence (DNA): TGTGCCACCTGGCGAAGGGGGCAAAACTATGGCTACACCTTC.

This sequence joins TRBV5-4 and TRBJ2-3, with D uncertain. V lost 0 bases and J 0 bases, leaving 8 bases between the germline ends. The germline V gene has CDR1 SGHNT and CDR2 YYREEE (reference sequence). This CDR3 region has 15 residues. Here the CDR3 reads CASSLDSRSTDTQYF. CDR3 DNA: TGTGCCAGCAGCTTGGACTCCCGTAGCACAGATACGCAGTATTTT. Filled out from reference TRBV5-4 and TRBJ2-3, the complete variable domain reads ETGVTQSPTHLIKTRGQQVTLRCSSQSGHNTVSWYQQALGQGPQFIFQYYREEENGRGNFPPRFSGLQFPNYSSELNVNALELDDSALYLCASSLDSRSTDTQYFGPGTRLTVL.

The chain is built from TRBV12-3 or TRBV12-4 and TRBJ1-6; D unclear. The CDR3 sequence is 15 residues long. V was clipped by 1 base and J by 10 bases, with 14 bases between them. The CDR3: CASSLEAGRVSPLHF. DNA of the CDR3: TGTGCCAGCAGTTTAGAAGCCGGGAGAGTCTCACCCCTCCACTTT.